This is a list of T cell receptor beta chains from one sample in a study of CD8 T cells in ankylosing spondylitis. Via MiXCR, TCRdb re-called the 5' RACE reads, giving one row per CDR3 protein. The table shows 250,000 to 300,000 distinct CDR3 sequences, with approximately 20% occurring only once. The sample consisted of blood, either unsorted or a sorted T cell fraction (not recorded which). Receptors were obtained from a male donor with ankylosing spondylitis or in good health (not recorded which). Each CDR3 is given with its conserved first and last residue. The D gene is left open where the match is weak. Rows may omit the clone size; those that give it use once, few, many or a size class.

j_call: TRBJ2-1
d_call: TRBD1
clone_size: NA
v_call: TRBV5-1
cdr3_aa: CASSSGTGVWHEQFF
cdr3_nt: TGCGCCAGCAGCTCCGGGACAGGGGTTTGGCATGAGCAGTTCTTC

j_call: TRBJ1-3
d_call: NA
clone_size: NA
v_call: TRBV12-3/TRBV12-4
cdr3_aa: CASSLGGYSGNTIYF
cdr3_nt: TGTGCCAGCAGCCTAGGCGGCTACTCTGGAAACACCATATATTTT

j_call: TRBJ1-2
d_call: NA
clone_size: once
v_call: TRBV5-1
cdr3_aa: CASRRQDGFGYTF
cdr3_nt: TGCGCCAGCAGACGACAGGATGGTTTTGGCTACACCTTC

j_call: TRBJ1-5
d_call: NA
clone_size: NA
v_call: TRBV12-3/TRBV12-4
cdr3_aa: CASSRDDNQPQHF
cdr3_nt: TGTGCCAGCAGTCGAGACGATAATCAGCCCCAGCATTTT

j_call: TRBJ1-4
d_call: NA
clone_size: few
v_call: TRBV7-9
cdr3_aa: CASSGFRVNEKLFF
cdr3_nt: TGTGCCAGCAGCGGGTTTCGGGTCAATGAAAAACTGTTTTTT

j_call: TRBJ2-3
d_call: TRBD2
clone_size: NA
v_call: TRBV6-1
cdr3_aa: CASSARGGGLSTDTQYF
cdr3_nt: TGTGCCAGCAGCGCTCGCGGGGGGGGACTTAGCACAGATACGCAGTATTTT

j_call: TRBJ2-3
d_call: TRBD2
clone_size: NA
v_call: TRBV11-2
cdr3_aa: CASSLVFGGRGVDTQYF
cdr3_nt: TGTGCCAGCAGCTTAGTGTTCGGCGGTCGGGGGGTAGATACGCAGTATTTT

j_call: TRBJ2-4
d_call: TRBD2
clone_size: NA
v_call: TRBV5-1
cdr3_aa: CASSILAGGLGNIQYF
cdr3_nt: TGCGCCAGCAGCATTCTAGCGGGGGGGCTCGGAAACATTCAGTACTTC

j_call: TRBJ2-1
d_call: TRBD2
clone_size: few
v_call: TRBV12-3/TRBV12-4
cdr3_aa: CASRPGTSAYNEQFF
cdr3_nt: TGTGCCAGCAGACCCGGGACTAGCGCCTACAATGAGCAGTTCTTC

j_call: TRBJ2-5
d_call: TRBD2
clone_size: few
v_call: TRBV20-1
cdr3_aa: CSARDFTSGPQETQYF
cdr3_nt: TGCAGTGCTAGAGATTTTACTAGCGGGCCGCAAGAGACCCAGTACTTC

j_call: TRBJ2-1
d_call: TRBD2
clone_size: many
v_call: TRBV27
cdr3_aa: CASCSGTSGYNEQFF
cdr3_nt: TGTGCCAGCTGTTCCGGGACTAGCGGGTACAATGAGCAGTTCTTC

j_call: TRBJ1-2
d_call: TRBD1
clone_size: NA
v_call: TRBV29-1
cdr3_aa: CSVELGQGYGYTF
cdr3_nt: TGCAGCGTTGAACTGGGACAGGGGTATGGCTACACCTTC

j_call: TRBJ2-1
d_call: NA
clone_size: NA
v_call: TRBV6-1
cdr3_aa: CASKREPPNNEQFF
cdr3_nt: TGTGCCAGCAAACGAGAACCCCCTAACAATGAGCAGTTCTTC

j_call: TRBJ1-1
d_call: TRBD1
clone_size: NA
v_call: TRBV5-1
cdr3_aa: CASSLDGRGITEAFF
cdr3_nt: TGCGCCAGCAGCTTGGACGGCAGGGGGATCACTGAAGCTTTCTTT

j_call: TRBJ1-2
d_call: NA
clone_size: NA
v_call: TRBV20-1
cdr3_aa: CSAKRDGYTF
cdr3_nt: TGCAGTGCTAAGAGGGATGGCTACACCTTC

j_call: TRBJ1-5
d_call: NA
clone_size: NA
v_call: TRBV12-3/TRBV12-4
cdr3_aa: CASSFLSVSNQPQHF
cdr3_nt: TGTGCCAGCAGTTTTTTGTCAGTTAGCAATCAGCCCCAGCATTTT

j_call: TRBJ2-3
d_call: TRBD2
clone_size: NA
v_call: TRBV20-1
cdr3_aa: CSASWGRGGTDTQYF
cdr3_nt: TGCAGTGCTAGTTGGGGACGGGGGGGCACAGATACGCAGTATTTT

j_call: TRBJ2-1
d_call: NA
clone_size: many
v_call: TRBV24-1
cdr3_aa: CATSDLDSNEQFF
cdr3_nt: TGTGCCACCAGTGATTTGGACAGCAATGAGCAGTTCTTC

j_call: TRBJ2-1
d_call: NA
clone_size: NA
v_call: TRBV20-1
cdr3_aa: CSARDRGVSSYNEQFF
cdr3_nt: TGCAGTGCTAGAGATCGGGGCGTAAGCTCCTACAATGAGCAGTTCTTC

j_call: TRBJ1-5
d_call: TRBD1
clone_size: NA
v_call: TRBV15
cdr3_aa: CATSRRLRGRGDQPQHF
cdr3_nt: TGTGCCACCAGCAGAAGGCTCAGGGGCAGGGGGGATCAGCCCCAGCATTTT

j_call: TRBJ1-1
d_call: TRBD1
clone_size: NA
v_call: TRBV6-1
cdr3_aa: CATRDRGRGTEAFF
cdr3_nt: TGTGCCACCCGGGACAGGGGACGGGGCACTGAAGCTTTCTTT

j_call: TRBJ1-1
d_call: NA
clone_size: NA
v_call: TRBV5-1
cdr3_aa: CASSSSDRENTEAFF
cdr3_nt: TGCGCCAGCAGCTCCTCAGACAGAGAGAACACTGAAGCTTTCTTT

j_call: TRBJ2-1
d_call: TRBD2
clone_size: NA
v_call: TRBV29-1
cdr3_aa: CSVGGLAGGNEQFF
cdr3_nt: TGCAGCGTTGGGGGACTAGCGGGAGGCAATGAGCAGTTCTTC

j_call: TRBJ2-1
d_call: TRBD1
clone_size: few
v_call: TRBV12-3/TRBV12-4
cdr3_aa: CASSLSWDRGDNEQFF
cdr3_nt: TGTGCCAGCAGTTTAAGTTGGGACAGGGGCGACAATGAGCAGTTCTTC

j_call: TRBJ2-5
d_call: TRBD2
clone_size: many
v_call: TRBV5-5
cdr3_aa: CASSSGLAGAQETQYF
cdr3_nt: TGTGCCAGCAGCTCTGGACTAGCGGGGGCTCAAGAGACCCAGTACTTC

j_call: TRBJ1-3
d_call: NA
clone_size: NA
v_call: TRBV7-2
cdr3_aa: CASSPVRLPSGNTIYF
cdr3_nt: TGTGCCAGCAGCCCCGTAAGGCTTCCCTCCGGAAACACCATATATTTT

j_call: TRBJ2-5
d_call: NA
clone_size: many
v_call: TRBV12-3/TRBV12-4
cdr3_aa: CASSFARSKETQYF
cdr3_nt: TGTGCCAGCAGTTTTGCCCGATCCAAAGAGACCCAGTACTTC

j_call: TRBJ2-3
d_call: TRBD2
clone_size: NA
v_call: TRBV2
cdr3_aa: CASTPLAGGHTDTQYF
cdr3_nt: TGTGCCAGCACCCCCCTAGCGGGGGGACACACAGATACGCAGTATTTT

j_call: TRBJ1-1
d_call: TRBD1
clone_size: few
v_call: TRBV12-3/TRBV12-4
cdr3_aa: CASSARGNANSTEAFF
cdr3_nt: TGTGCCAGCAGCGCCAGGGGGAACGCTAACAGCACTGAAGCTTTCTTT

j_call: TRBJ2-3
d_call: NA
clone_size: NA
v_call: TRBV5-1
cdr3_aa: CASQFRHSSTDTQYF
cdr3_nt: TGCGCCAGCCAATTCCGACACTCTAGCACAGATACGCAGTATTTT

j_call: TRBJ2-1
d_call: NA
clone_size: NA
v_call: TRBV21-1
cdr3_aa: CASSKRGLAGAYNEQFF
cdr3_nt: TGTGCCAGCAGCAAAAGGGGACTAGCGGGAGCCTACAATGAGCAGTTCTTC

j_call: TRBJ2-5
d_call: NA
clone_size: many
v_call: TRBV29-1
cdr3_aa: CSVEEFLTSETQYF
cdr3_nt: TGCAGCGTTGAAGAATTCTTAACCTCGGAGACCCAGTACTTC

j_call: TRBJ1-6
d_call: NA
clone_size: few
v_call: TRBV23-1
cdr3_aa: CASSQEFPGDHSYNSPLHF
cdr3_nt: TGCGCCAGCAGTCAAGAGTTTCCGGGGGACCACTCCTATAATTCACCCCTCCACTTT

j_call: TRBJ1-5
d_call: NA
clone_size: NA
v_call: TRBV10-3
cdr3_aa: CAIRQDNQPQHF
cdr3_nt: TGTGCCATCAGACAGGACAATCAGCCCCAGCATTTT

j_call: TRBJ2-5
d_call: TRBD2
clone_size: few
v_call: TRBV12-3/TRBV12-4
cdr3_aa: CASRRTSGIGFETQYF
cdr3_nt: TGTGCCAGCAGAAGGACTAGCGGGATTGGGTTCGAGACCCAGTACTTC

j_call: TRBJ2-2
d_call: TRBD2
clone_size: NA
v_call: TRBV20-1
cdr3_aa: CSARDPRLAGGPGELFF
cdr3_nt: TGCAGTGCTAGGGACCCAAGACTAGCGGGAGGCCCCGGGGAGCTGTTTTTT

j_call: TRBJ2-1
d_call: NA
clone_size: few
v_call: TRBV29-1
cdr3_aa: CSVGVGARGSGEQFF
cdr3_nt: TGCAGCGTTGGGGTGGGGGCACGCGGGTCGGGTGAGCAGTTCTTC

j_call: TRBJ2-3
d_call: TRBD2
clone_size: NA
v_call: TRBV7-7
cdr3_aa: CTSSPFGGLGISDTQYF
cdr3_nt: TGTACTAGCAGCCCTTTTGGGGGACTAGGGATTTCAGATACGCAGTATTTT

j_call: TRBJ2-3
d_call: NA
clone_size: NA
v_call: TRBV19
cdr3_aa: CASSIGQGTDTQYF
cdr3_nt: TGTGCCAGTAGTATAGGCCAGGGCACAGATACGCAGTATTTT

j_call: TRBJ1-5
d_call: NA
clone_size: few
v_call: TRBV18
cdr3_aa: CASSPTWERGNQPQHF
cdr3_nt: TGTGCCAGCTCACCGACTTGGGAGAGGGGCAATCAGCCCCAGCATTTT

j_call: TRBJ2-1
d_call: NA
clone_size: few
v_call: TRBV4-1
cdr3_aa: CASSQIANEQFF
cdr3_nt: TGCGCCAGCAGCCAAATAGCAAATGAGCAGTTCTTC

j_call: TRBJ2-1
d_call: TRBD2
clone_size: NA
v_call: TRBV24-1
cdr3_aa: CATSDMRLAATGSYNEQFF
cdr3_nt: TGTGCCACCAGTGATATGAGACTAGCGGCGACCGGCTCCTACAATGAGCAGTTCTTC

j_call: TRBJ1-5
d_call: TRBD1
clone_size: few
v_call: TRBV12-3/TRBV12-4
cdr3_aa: CASSPTGGYQPQHF
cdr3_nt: TGTGCCAGCAGTCCTACAGGGGGCTATCAGCCCCAGCATTTT

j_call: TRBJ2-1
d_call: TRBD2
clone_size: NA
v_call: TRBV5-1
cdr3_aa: CASKGSSGSLYNEQFF
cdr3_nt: TGCGCCAGCAAGGGATCTAGCGGGAGCTTATACAATGAGCAGTTCTTC

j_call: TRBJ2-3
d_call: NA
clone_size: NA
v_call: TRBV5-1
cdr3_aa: CASSLGRTGDTQYF
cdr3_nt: TGCGCCAGCAGCTTGGGCCGGACTGGAGATACGCAGTATTTT

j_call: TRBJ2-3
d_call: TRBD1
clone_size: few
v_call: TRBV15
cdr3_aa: CATARDSDSTDTQYF
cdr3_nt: TGTGCCACCGCCCGGGACAGCGATTCCACAGATACGCAGTATTTT

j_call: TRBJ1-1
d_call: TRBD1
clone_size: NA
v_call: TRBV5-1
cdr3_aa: CASSLQTGTGSEAFF
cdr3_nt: TGCGCCAGCAGCTTGCAAACCGGGACAGGCTCCGAAGCTTTCTTT

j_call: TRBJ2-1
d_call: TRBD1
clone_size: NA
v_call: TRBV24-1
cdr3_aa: CATSDPDRLGEQFF
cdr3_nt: TGTGCCACCAGTGATCCGGACAGGCTTGGTGAGCAGTTCTTC